This record concerns one TCR beta chain sequence. Its antigen remains unidentified. Overlapping HIV-1 Gag 15-mer peptides at 0.85 to 1 ug per peptide per mL were used. CD40L/CD69 double-negative CD45RO-high memory CD4+ T cells were collected. The immunoSEQ assay was version 4, run in survey mode. Generated by immunoSEQ multiplex PCR, the TCRdb table keeps only in-frame clones and is missing some. The table lists roughly 60,000 clones, about 81% of them singletons. V was pared by 5 bases and J by 3 bases, with 26 bases between. This CDR3 has 19 residues. Looked up from germline, CDR1 is SGHVS and CDR2 is FQNEAQ. This entry comes from a study of persistence of HIV-infected CD4 T cells. The overall study: Isolated cells were CMV- and HIV-1 Gag-responding CD4+ T cells.

The V and J genes are TRBV7-8 and TRBJ1-3; D gene uncertain. The specimen comprised CD4+ T cells sorted from PBMCs after roughly 18-hour stimulation, sampled from a patient who received antiretroviral therapy. This sequence originates from an adult man with HIV who was CMV-seropositive. This CDR3 is CASSGRPDMIGRGGNTIYF. Written as DNA, the CDR3 is TGTGCCAGCAGCGGACGGCCAGACATGATTGGTCGTGGTGGAAACACCATATATTTT. Together with reference TRBV7-8 and TRBJ1-3, the CDR3 gives the full variable domain: GAGVSQSPRYKVAKRGQDVALRCDPISGHVSLFWYQQALGQGPEFLTYFQNEAQLDKSGLPSDRFFAERPEGSVSTLKIQRTQQEDSAVYLCASSGRPDMIGRGGNTIYFGEGSWLTVV.